The present T cell receptor beta chain was sequenced within a study of T cell responses to AZD1222 COVID-19 vaccine. Findings and limits, study-wide: In a largely white British group with more females than males, clonal diversity was possibly underestimated.

Germline V gene data show CDR1 as SEHNR and CDR2 as FQNEAQ (reference sequence). With V trimmed by 3 bases and J by 6 bases, 6 bases remained unmatched. The CDR3 has 14 amino acids. About this clone itself: The antigen is undetermined.

Clones were read by immunoSEQ multiplex PCR, and TCRdb kept only the in-frame ones, dropping some. This table has about 120,000 clones, over 75% appearing once. This TCR was sampled from an adult in good health. Sequenced material: peripheral blood, taken on day 0 of AZD1222 vaccination. This chain joins TRBV7-9 and TRBJ1-1, with 8 bases matching TRBD1. This CDR3 reads CASSFGQGTPEAFF. CDR3 bases: TGTGCCAGCAGCTTCGGACAGGGCACCCCTGAAGCTTTCTTT.